The rows below give T cell receptor beta chains drawn from one sample of a study of cytomegalovirus exposure and HLA in healthy donors. TCRdb's copy holds only in-frame clones and misses some; the assay was immunoSEQ multiplex PCR. Of approximately 260,000 clones detected, 65% to 90% appear once; the ten largest clones hold roughly 1%. Sequenced: PBMCs. These receptors all stem from a woman younger than 35 in good health and CMV-seronegative. CDR3s include the opening cysteine and the closing phenylalanine or tryptophan. The order of the fields is CDR3 protein, CDR3 DNA, V gene, D gene, J gene, clone size. The D gene is left open where the match is weak. Clone sizes are given selectively: once, few, many, or a class where the clone is expanded.

CDR3aa: CASSQESLVSKDEQFF
CDR3nt: TGTGCCAGCAGCCAAGAATCACTAGTGAGTAAAGATGAGCAGTTCTTC
v_gene: TRBV4-2
d_gene: NA
j_gene: TRBJ2-1
abundance: NA

CDR3aa: CASSLTGTGANVLTF
CDR3nt: TGTGCCAGCAGCTTAACGGGTACTGGGGCCAACGTCCTGACTTTC
v_gene: TRBV7-2
d_gene: NA
j_gene: TRBJ2-6
abundance: NA

CDR3aa: CASSYSEGTTEAFF
CDR3nt: TGTGCCAGCAGTTACTCGGAGGGGACCACTGAAGCTTTCTTT
v_gene: TRBV6-5
d_gene: NA
j_gene: TRBJ1-1
abundance: NA

CDR3aa: CSARQGYEQFF
CDR3nt: TGCAGTGCCCGACAGGGCTATGAGCAGTTCTTC
v_gene: TRBV20-1
d_gene: TRBD1
j_gene: TRBJ2-1
abundance: NA

CDR3aa: CASSLTGGHYGYTF
CDR3nt: TGTGCCAGCAGTTTAACGGGGGGACACTATGGCTACACCTTC
v_gene: TRBV27
d_gene: NA
j_gene: TRBJ1-2
abundance: NA

CDR3aa: CAWSVLGYTEAFF
CDR3nt: TGTGCCTGGAGTGTACTCGGGTACACTGAAGCTTTCTTT
v_gene: TRBV30
d_gene: NA
j_gene: TRBJ1-1
abundance: NA

CDR3aa: CASRYSTGGDGYTF
CDR3nt: TGTGCCAGCAGGTACTCAACAGGGGGCGATGGCTACACCTTC
v_gene: TRBV28
d_gene: TRBD1
j_gene: TRBJ1-2
abundance: NA

CDR3aa: CASIGLAGGKGTDTQYF
CDR3nt: TGTGCCAGCATAGGACTAGCGGGGGGAAAAGGCACAGATACGCAGTATTTT
v_gene: TRBV2
d_gene: TRBD2
j_gene: TRBJ2-3
abundance: NA

CDR3aa: CASSLGGGSSTDTQYF
CDR3nt: TGTGCCAGCAGCTTAGGCGGGGGTTCTAGCACAGATACGCAGTATTTT
v_gene: TRBV7-6
d_gene: TRBD2
j_gene: TRBJ2-3
abundance: NA

CDR3aa: CASSQGNRALSYEQYF
CDR3nt: TGCGCCAGCAGCCAAGGGAACAGGGCGCTCTCCTACGAGCAGTACTTC
v_gene: TRBV4-3
d_gene: NA
j_gene: TRBJ2-7
abundance: NA

CDR3aa: CASSSPIGDQETQYF
CDR3nt: TGTGCCAGCAGCTCCCCGATAGGAGACCAAGAGACCCAGTACTTC
v_gene: TRBV11-2
d_gene: NA
j_gene: TRBJ2-5
abundance: NA

CDR3aa: CASSLDLQQMNTEAFF
CDR3nt: TGTGCCAGCAGCTTAGATCTTCAACAGATGAACACTGAAGCTTTCTTT
v_gene: TRBV11-3
d_gene: NA
j_gene: TRBJ1-1
abundance: NA

CDR3aa: CASGKQGLASYEQYF
CDR3nt: TGTGCCAGCGGAAAACAGGGCCTCGCCTCCTACGAGCAGTACTTC
v_gene: TRBV6-5
d_gene: NA
j_gene: TRBJ2-7
abundance: NA

CDR3aa: CASSLESGRTYGYTF
CDR3nt: TGTGCCAGCAGCTTGGAGTCAGGGAGGACTTATGGCTACACCTTC
v_gene: TRBV5-4
d_gene: NA
j_gene: TRBJ1-2
abundance: NA

CDR3aa: CASRSQQGTGNTIYF
CDR3nt: TGTGCCAGCAGAAGCCAACAGGGCACGGGAAACACCATATATTTT
v_gene: TRBV27
d_gene: NA
j_gene: TRBJ1-3
abundance: NA

CDR3aa: CASSLVFLAGEREQFF
CDR3nt: TGCGCCAGCAGCTTGGTATTCCTAGCGGGGGAAAGGGAGCAGTTCTTC
v_gene: TRBV5-1
d_gene: TRBD2
j_gene: TRBJ2-1
abundance: NA

CDR3aa: CASSALLAANTGELFF
CDR3nt: TGTGCCAGCAGCGCTCTACTAGCGGCAAACACCGGGGAGCTGTTTTTT
v_gene: TRBV5-8
d_gene: TRBD2
j_gene: TRBJ2-2
abundance: NA

CDR3aa: CASSETGRKDYGYTF
CDR3nt: TGTGCCAGCAGCGAGACAGGGAGGAAGGACTATGGCTACACCTTC
v_gene: TRBV13
d_gene: TRBD1
j_gene: TRBJ1-2
abundance: few

CDR3aa: CASSYSSGTPYEQYF
CDR3nt: TGTGCCAGCAGTTACTCTAGCGGTACCCCCTACGAGCAGTACTTC
v_gene: TRBV6-6
d_gene: NA
j_gene: TRBJ2-7
abundance: NA

CDR3aa: CASSQRGGKGYTF
CDR3nt: TGCGCCAGCAGCCAGCGCGGCGGCAAAGGCTACACCTTC
v_gene: TRBV4-3
d_gene: NA
j_gene: TRBJ1-2
abundance: NA

CDR3aa: CSEGGQGVDYGYTF
CDR3nt: TGCTCCGAGGGAGGACAGGGGGTAGACTATGGCTACACCTTC
v_gene: TRBV29-1
d_gene: TRBD1
j_gene: TRBJ1-2
abundance: NA

CDR3aa: CASSQVQGAGEQYF
CDR3nt: TGCGCCAGCAGCCAAGTTCAGGGGGCGGGGGAGCAGTACTTC
v_gene: TRBV4-1
d_gene: TRBD1
j_gene: TRBJ2-7
abundance: NA

CDR3aa: CASSLKGQTTGELFF
CDR3nt: TGTGCCAGCAGCTTGAAGGGACAGACCACCGGGGAGCTGTTTTTT
v_gene: TRBV5-6
d_gene: TRBD1
j_gene: TRBJ2-2
abundance: NA

CDR3aa: CASSLGASLNTEAFF
CDR3nt: TGTGCCAGCAGTTTAGGGGCCTCATTGAACACTGAAGCTTTCTTT
v_gene: TRBV27
d_gene: NA
j_gene: TRBJ1-1
abundance: once

CDR3aa: CASRLPYRGGNTIYF
CDR3nt: TGTGCCAGCAGGCTACCTTACAGGGGTGGAAACACCATATATTTT
v_gene: TRBV11-2
d_gene: TRBD1
j_gene: TRBJ1-3
abundance: NA

CDR3aa: CSVLSRADEAFF
CDR3nt: TGCAGCGTTCTAAGCAGGGCTGACGAAGCTTTCTTT
v_gene: TRBV29-1
d_gene: NA
j_gene: TRBJ1-1
abundance: NA

CDR3aa: CASSLLTSGGPYNEQFF
CDR3nt: TGTGCCAGCAGTTTGCTTACTAGCGGGGGGCCTTACAATGAGCAGTTCTTC
v_gene: TRBV27
d_gene: TRBD2
j_gene: TRBJ2-1
abundance: NA

CDR3aa: CASSTETGGDGYGYTF
CDR3nt: TGTGCCAGCTCAACGGAGACAGGGGGAGATGGCTATGGCTACACCTTC
v_gene: TRBV18
d_gene: TRBD1
j_gene: TRBJ1-2
abundance: NA

CDR3aa: CASSPRTGTNYGYTF
CDR3nt: TGTGCCAGCTCACCACGGACAGGGACCAACTATGGCTACACCTTC
v_gene: TRBV18
d_gene: TRBD1
j_gene: TRBJ1-2
abundance: NA

CDR3aa: CASSLSGPGSYGYTF
CDR3nt: TGTGCCAGCAGCTTAAGTGGGCCGGGGTCCTATGGCTACACCTTC
v_gene: TRBV11-2
d_gene: NA
j_gene: TRBJ1-2
abundance: NA

CDR3aa: CASKRRGNTGELFF
CDR3nt: TGTGCCAGCAAGAGGAGGGGGAACACCGGGGAGCTGTTTTTT
v_gene: TRBV6-7
d_gene: NA
j_gene: TRBJ2-2
abundance: few

CDR3aa: CASRAENNEQFF
CDR3nt: TGTGCCAGCAGAGCCGAGAACAATGAGCAGTTCTTC
v_gene: TRBV2
d_gene: NA
j_gene: TRBJ2-1
abundance: NA

CDR3aa: CASGLGTASSGANVLTF
CDR3nt: TGTGCTAGTGGTTTGGGGACAGCTAGCTCTGGGGCCAACGTCCTGACTTTC
v_gene: TRBV12-5
d_gene: NA
j_gene: TRBJ2-6
abundance: NA

CDR3aa: CASSLGQGAQETQYF
CDR3nt: TGTGCCAGCAGCTTGGGGCAGGGGGCCCAAGAGACCCAGTACTTC
v_gene: TRBV5-6
d_gene: TRBD1
j_gene: TRBJ2-5
abundance: NA

CDR3aa: CASSQEPPGQGLHEQYF
CDR3nt: TGCGCCAGCAGCCAAGAACCACCGGGACAGGGGCTACACGAGCAGTACTTC
v_gene: TRBV4-3
d_gene: TRBD1
j_gene: TRBJ2-7
abundance: NA

CDR3aa: CASSLVQGAGANVLTF
CDR3nt: TGCGCCAGCAGCTTGGTACAGGGGGCTGGGGCCAACGTCCTGACTTTC
v_gene: TRBV5-1
d_gene: TRBD1
j_gene: TRBJ2-6
abundance: NA

CDR3aa: CASSPLTSGELDTQYF
CDR3nt: TGTGCCAGCTCACCGTTGACTAGCGGGGAATTGGATACGCAGTATTTT
v_gene: TRBV18
d_gene: TRBD2
j_gene: TRBJ2-3
abundance: NA

CDR3aa: CASSLGSRGWAKNIQYF
CDR3nt: TGTGCCAGCAGCTTGGGGAGCCGGGGTTGGGCCAAAAACATTCAGTACTTC
v_gene: TRBV5-4
d_gene: NA
j_gene: TRBJ2-4
abundance: NA

CDR3aa: CASSLTGDREKLFF
CDR3nt: TGCGCCAGCAGCTTGACAGGCGACCGTGAAAAACTGTTTTTT
v_gene: TRBV5-1
d_gene: NA
j_gene: TRBJ1-4
abundance: NA

CDR3aa: CASSPGGSQETQYF
CDR3nt: TGCGCCAGCAGCCCGGGCGGGTCCCAAGAGACCCAGTACTTC
v_gene: TRBV5-1
d_gene: NA
j_gene: TRBJ2-5
abundance: NA

CDR3aa: CASSSHNEQFF
CDR3nt: TGTGCCAGCAGCAGCCACAATGAGCAGTTCTTC
v_gene: TRBV5-6
d_gene: NA
j_gene: TRBJ2-1
abundance: NA

CDR3aa: CSVGAGHSGNTIYF
CDR3nt: TGCAGCGTTGGAGCAGGCCACTCTGGAAACACCATATATTTT
v_gene: TRBV29-1
d_gene: NA
j_gene: TRBJ1-3
abundance: NA

CDR3aa: CASSVIGGRPNEQYF
CDR3nt: TGCGCCAGCAGCGTTATCGGCGGGAGGCCCAACGAGCAGTACTTC
v_gene: TRBV5-1
d_gene: TRBD2
j_gene: TRBJ2-7
abundance: NA

CDR3aa: CASSLSGTQETQYF
CDR3nt: TGTGCCAGCAGTTTATCCGGGACACAAGAGACCCAGTACTTC
v_gene: TRBV28
d_gene: NA
j_gene: TRBJ2-5
abundance: NA

CDR3aa: CASSVEGAPYNEQFF
CDR3nt: TGTGCCAGCAGCGTAGAGGGGGCCCCCTACAATGAGCAGTTCTTC
v_gene: TRBV9
d_gene: TRBD1
j_gene: TRBJ2-1
abundance: NA

CDR3aa: CASSLNTGELFF
CDR3nt: TGTGCCAGCAGCCTAAACACCGGGGAGCTGTTTTTT
v_gene: TRBV2
d_gene: NA
j_gene: TRBJ2-2
abundance: NA

CDR3aa: CAISESMTGSNYGYTF
CDR3nt: TGTGCCATCAGTGAGTCAATGACAGGGAGCAACTATGGCTACACCTTC
v_gene: TRBV10-3
d_gene: TRBD1
j_gene: TRBJ1-2
abundance: NA

CDR3aa: CASSLVLFTDTQYF
CDR3nt: TGTGCCAGCAGCTTAGTTCTTTTCACAGATACGCAGTATTTT
v_gene: TRBV7-8
d_gene: NA
j_gene: TRBJ2-3
abundance: once

CDR3aa: CASSPGAFRGSFNEKLFF
CDR3nt: TGTGCCAGCAGTCCGGGAGCATTTCGGGGGTCTTTTAATGAAAAACTGTTTTTT
v_gene: TRBV27
d_gene: NA
j_gene: TRBJ1-4
abundance: NA

CDR3aa: CASSLAGDTEAFF
CDR3nt: TGCGCCAGCAGCTTGGCCGGGGACACTGAAGCTTTCTTT
v_gene: TRBV5-1
d_gene: NA
j_gene: TRBJ1-1
abundance: few

CDR3aa: CASSSIAAHNEQFF
CDR3nt: TGTGCCAGCAGTAGCATAGCGGCCCACAATGAGCAGTTCTTC
v_gene: TRBV6-6
d_gene: NA
j_gene: TRBJ2-1
abundance: NA

CDR3aa: CASSLKGGDTQYF
CDR3nt: TGTGCCAGCAGCTTAAAAGGGGGAGATACGCAGTATTTT
v_gene: TRBV7-3
d_gene: NA
j_gene: TRBJ2-3
abundance: NA

CDR3aa: CASSLDRDYEQYF
CDR3nt: TGCGCCAGCAGCCTGGACAGAGACTACGAGCAGTACTTC
v_gene: TRBV5-1
d_gene: NA
j_gene: TRBJ2-7
abundance: NA